Listed here are 17 T cell receptor beta chains from one sample, sequenced in a study of beta chain features in type 1 diabetes. Every bit of the isolated RNA underwent reverse transcription, so sequencing read expressed TCRB transcripts. This table comes from immunoSEQ multiplex PCR, and its TCRdb copy is limited to in-frame clones, with some not included. The table includes 200,000 to 300,000 clones, roughly two thirds detected once. Specimen: naive CD4+ T cells from blood. The receptors were gathered from a man in his thirties or forties in good health.

The chain couples TRBV6-6 to TRBJ2-7, with 7 nucleotides matching TRBD1. V was clipped by 0 bases and J by 2 bases; unmatched bases: 1. The V gene's germline CDR1 is MNHNY and CDR2 SVGAGI (reference sequence). The CDR3 has 14 residues. Here the CDR3 reads CASSYSDRAYEQYF. CDR3 bases: TGTGCCAGCAGTTACTCTGACAGGGCCTACGAGCAGTACTTC.

The sample holds a few counts of this clone. The genes are TRBV29-1 and TRBJ2-3; D is possibly TRBD1 (5 bases). Trimming stripped 4 bases from V and 5 bases from J, with 13 bases between. Germline assignment: CDR1 SQVTM and CDR2 ANQGSEA. This CDR3 has 13 amino acids. CDR3 sequence (DNA): TGCAGCGTTGGGGGCAGCCTAAGAGATACGCAGTATTTT. It codes for CSVGGSLRDTQYF.

The chain employs TRBV30 and TRBJ2-5, with 9 bases identical to TRBD1. Germline V lookup: CDR1 GTSNPN, CDR2 SVGIG (reference sequence). This CDR3 has 15 amino acids. V lost 3 bases, J lost 11 bases, and 16 bases stayed unmatched. The CDR3 loop reads CAWSRGQGPVDEQYF. Here the CDR3 DNA reads TGTGCCTGGAGCCGCGGACAGGGGCCGGTCGATGAGCAGTACTTC. The full variable domain, in which reference TRBV30 and TRBJ2-5 provide the parts outside the CDR3, is SQTIHQWPATLVQPVGSPLSLECTVEGTSNPNLYWYRQAAGRGLQLLFYSVGIGQISSEVPQNLSASRPQDRQFILSSKKLLLSDSGFYLCAWSRGQGPVDEQYFGPGTRLLVL.

This clone has only a few counts. The chain recombines TRBV29-1 with TRBJ2-5; TRBD2 matches at 7 bases. This CDR3 region has 13 residues. Germline lookup yields CDR1 SQVTM and CDR2 ANQGSEA. J gave up 1 base and V 4 bases, and 3 bases lay outside the gene matches. CDR3 sequence: CSVVTGGQETQYF. The CDR3 DNA reads TGCAGCGTTGTAACGGGGGGCCAAGAGACCCAGTACTTC.

This chain links TRBV28 with TRBJ2-1; tentatively, D is TRBD2 (5 bases). Germline assignment: CDR1 MDHEN and CDR2 SYDVKM. This CDR3 is built from 13 residues. V lost 4 bases and J lost 10, with 14 bases in between. CDR3 protein: CASSSRLAKEQFF. The CDR3 bases are TGTGCCAGCAGTTCCAGGCTAGCCAAGGAGCAGTTCTTC. Using reference TRBV28 and TRBJ2-1 for the parts outside the CDR3, the full variable domain is DVKVTQSSRYLVKRTGEKVFLECVQDMDHENMFWYRQDPGLGLRLIYFSYDVKMKEKGDIPEGYSVSREKKERFSLILESASTNQTSMYLCASSSRLAKEQFFGPGTRLTVL.

Comments on this clone: The sample holds other DNA sequences that translate to the same CDR3. The V call is TRBV29-1, the J call TRBJ2-1, with no clear D. The CDR3 is 10 amino acids. The V gene's germline CDR1 is SQVTM and CDR2 ANQGSEA. Trimming took 8 bases from V and 10 from J, leaving 12 bases between them. The CDR3 region is CSTGGREQFF. CDR3 nucleotides: TGCAGCACCGGTGGTCGGGAGCAGTTCTTC.

This clone was seen only once. This chain links TRBV11-2 with TRBJ2-7; 12 bases match TRBD2. The CDR3 is 15 residues long. Trimming took 5 bases from V and 2 from J; bases not matched to a gene: 4. Germline lookup yields CDR1 SGHAT and CDR2 FQNNGV. The CDR3 loop reads CASSVTSGGPYEQYF. The CDR3 region has the DNA TGTGCCAGCAGCGTGACTAGCGGGGGCCCCTACGAGCAGTACTTC.

The genes are TRBV7-2 and TRBJ2-7; maybe TRBD2 (6 bases). The CDR3 spans 15 residues. Looked up from germline, CDR1 is SGHTA and CDR2 is FQGNSA. Trimming cost V 4 bases and J 6 bases, with 19 bases left between them. CDR3 bases: TGTGCCAGCAGCTCCCCGACTAGTCGTTCCATCGAGCAGTACTTC. Protein sequence: CASSSPTSRSIEQYF.

The genes are TRBV5-4 and TRBJ2-5, with D perhaps matching TRBD2 (5 bases). V shed 1 base and J shed 2 bases, with 9 bases lying between them. The CDR3 runs 14 residues. CDR1 SGHNT and CDR2 YYREEE come from the germline V gene (reference sequence). CDR3 bases: TGTGCCAGCAGCTTGCAACAGCGGCAAGAGACCCAGTACTTC. It encodes CASSLQQRQETQYF.

This clone appeared a few times. The chain combines TRBV30 with TRBJ2-1; 9 bases line up with TRBD2. The CDR3 is made up of 13 amino acids. V lost 5 bases and J lost 3; bases outside the gene matches: 2. Per germline, CDR1 GTSNPN and CDR2 SVGIG (reference sequence). CDR3 amino acids: CAWGAGGYNEQFF. The CDR3 DNA reads as TGTGCCTGGGGAGCGGGAGGCTACAATGAGCAGTTCTTC.

This clone was detected once. The chain links TRBV15 to TRBJ1-1; D is uncertain. Germline CDR1 is LNHNV and CDR2 is YYDKDF (reference sequence). The germline V and J ends were trimmed by 1 base and 11 bases, with 14 bases remaining between them. The CDR3 is made up of 13 amino acids. The DNA for the CDR3 is TGTGCCACCAGCAGAGCCCCAGTCTTGGTGGCTTTCTTT. This sequence encodes CATSRAPVLVAFF.

This chain connects TRBV30 to TRBJ1-2, with D perhaps TRBD1 (6 bases). The germline V and J ends were trimmed by 1 base and 6 bases, with 15 bases remaining between them. CDR1 is GTSNPN and CDR2 is SVGIG in the germline V gene (reference sequence). This CDR3 region has 14 residues. The CDR3: CAWSEGGWAHGYTF. The CDR3 region has the DNA TGTGCCTGGAGTGAAGGGGGATGGGCCCATGGCTACACCTTC.

For the CDR3, the DNA is TGTGCCAGCAGCCAAGACAGGAAAACGTTCTCCTACAATGAGCAGTTCTTC. It codes for CASSQDRKTFSYNEQFF. The gene calls are TRBV14 and TRBJ2-1; D is ambiguous. Per germline, CDR1 SGHDN and CDR2 FVKESK. This CDR3 has 17 amino acids. V was cut by 0 bases and J by 0 bases, with 12 bases left in between.

Concerning this clone itself: The same CDR3 can be traced to other DNA sequences in this sample. V gene TRBV29-1 combines with J gene TRBJ2-3, with a tentative D call TRBD2 (6 bases). Trimming left V 4 bases short and J 3 bases short, with 11 bases between. CDR1 is SQVTM and CDR2 is ANQGSEA in the germline V gene. This CDR3 contains 13 residues. The CDR3 DNA sequence: TGCAGCGTTGCTGGGCTAGCGACAGATACGCAGTATTTT. Its protein is CSVAGLATDTQYF.

This chain links TRBV28 with TRBJ2-1; the D gene is possibly TRBD1 (5 bases). Germline V gene sequence: CDR1 MDHEN, CDR2 SYDVKM. This CDR3 comprises 13 residues. V lost 7 bases and J 3 bases, leaving 10 bases between the germline ends. The DNA of the CDR3 is TGTGCCAGCACCCCGGACAACTACAATGAGCAGTTCTTC. Its protein is CASTPDNYNEQFF.

A single count supports this clone. The V call is TRBV14, the J call TRBJ2-1; TRBD2 aligns across 16 bases. The germline gives CDR1 SGHDN, CDR2 FVKESK. Germline trimming cut 3 bases from V and 14 bases from J; bases unmatched to any gene: 7. The CDR3 spans 15 residues. The CDR3: CASSQLGTSGRDEFF. DNA of the CDR3: TGTGCCAGCAGCCAGCTTGGGACTAGCGGGAGGGATGAGTTCTTC.

The chain uses TRBV9 and TRBJ2-7, with D maybe TRBD1 (6 bases). Germline V gene data show CDR1 as SGDLS and CDR2 as YYNGEE. This CDR3 comprises 15 residues. With 4 bases removed from V and 5 bases from J, the gap between germline ends came to 19 bases. The CDR3 protein is CASSLDNRALNEQYF. As DNA, the CDR3 is TGTGCCAGCAGCTTAGATAACAGGGCTTTGAACGAGCAGTACTTC.